The present TCR beta chain was sequenced within a study of CD8 T cells in ankylosing spondylitis. Germline V gene lookup returns CDR1 SGHTA and CDR2 FQGNSA. The CDR3 is 16 amino acids. V lost 1 base and J lost 1; bases outside the gene matches: 3. TCRdb reanalysed the 5' RACE reads using MiXCR and keeps one entry per CDR3 protein. The sample has about 210,000 distinct CDR3 sequences, roughly 8.2% seen once. Sequencing was done on a sample of blood, either unsorted or a sorted T cell fraction (not recorded which). The chain links TRBV7-2 to TRBJ2-2; 7 bases line up with TRBD2. This TCR was sampled from a female donor with ankylosing spondylitis or in good health (not recorded which). As DNA, the CDR3 is TGTGCCAGCAGCTTAGAGACTAGCCGGAACACCGGGGAGCTGTTTTTT. It codes for CASSLETSRNTGELFF.